This TCR beta chain was recorded in a study of graft-versus-host responses after intestinal transplantation. Background on the study: Grafts were multivisceral, liver-intestinal, or isolated intestinal. Recipients across the board were started on anti-thymocyte globulin induction, then kept on tacrolimus and steroids for around three years.

About this clone: As yet, its antigen is unknown.

Study conclusions and caveats: Recipient marrow showed GvH clones, some seen first in ileum or blood. Clonal ratios of graft-versus-host to host-versus-graft in allografts were high for patients exhibiting graft-donor T cell macrochimerism.

Germline trimming cut 2 bases from V and 4 bases from J; bases unmatched to any gene: 6. CDR1 and CDR2 (germline): SGHRS, YFSETQ. This CDR3 has 15 amino acids. Sequencing was performed with immunoSEQ multiplex PCR; in TCRdb, only in-frame clones are kept and a portion is missing. Among roughly 120,000 clones listed, 85% to 95% were seen once. V and J are TRBV5-1 and TRBJ2-1; TRBD2 matches at 7 bases. Sample: unstimulated CD8+ T cells sorted from spleen or lymph node cells, taken before intestinal transplant. This TCR was recovered from a human donor who received an intestinal transplant. The CDR3 spells CASSLAGIGYNEQFF. CDR3 nucleotide sequence: TGCGCCAGCAGCTTAGCGGGAATTGGATACAATGAGCAGTTCTTC.